This T cell receptor beta chain was recorded in a study of blood T cell repertoires in COVID-19. Sequencing used immunoSEQ multiplex PCR; TCRdb keeps in-frame clones, though not all of them. There are approximately 300,000 clones in the sample; about nine tenths occur only once, and 6.5% to 8% lies in the top ten. The TCR sequence derives from a woman aged 25 to 39 with COVID-19, enrolled during active disease. Sequenced: peripheral blood.

CDR3 sequence: CASSWGYRGEQYF. CDR3 in DNA: TGCGCCAGCAGCTGGGGGTACAGGGGCGAGCAGTACTTC. The gene calls are TRBV5-1 and TRBJ2-7, with 7 positions matching TRBD1. The germline gives CDR1 SGHRS, CDR2 YFSETQ. V dropped 3 bases and J dropped 6; count of bases not matched to a gene: 6. The CDR3 is 13 amino acids.